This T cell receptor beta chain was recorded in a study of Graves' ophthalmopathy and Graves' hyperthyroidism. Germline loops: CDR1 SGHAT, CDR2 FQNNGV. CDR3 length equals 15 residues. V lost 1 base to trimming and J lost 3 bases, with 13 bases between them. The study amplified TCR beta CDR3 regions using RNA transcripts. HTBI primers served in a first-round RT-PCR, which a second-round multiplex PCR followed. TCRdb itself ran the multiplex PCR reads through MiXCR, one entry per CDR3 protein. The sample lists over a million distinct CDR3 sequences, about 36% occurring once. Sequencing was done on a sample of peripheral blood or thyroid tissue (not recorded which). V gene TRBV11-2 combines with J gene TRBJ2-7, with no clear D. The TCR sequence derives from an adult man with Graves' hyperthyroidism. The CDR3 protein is CASSLGPKTFYEQYF. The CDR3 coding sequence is TGTGCCAGCAGCTTAGGGCCAAAGACTTTCTACGAGCAGTACTTC.